These 27 T cell receptor beta chains were all obtained from the same sample, sequenced in a study of control samples from healthy donors and cancer patients. Libraries were prepared by immunoSEQ multiplex PCR; TCRdb keeps only in-frame clonotypes and omits some of them. The table has approximately 100,000 clones, around 82% seen once. The source material was blood. These receptors were obtained from a man in his sixties in good health.

This clone was seen at least ten times. This chain connects TRBV13 to TRBJ1-2; TRBD1 aligns across 8 bases. V gave up 5 bases and J gave up 5 bases; unmatched junction bases: 10. CDR1 PRHDT and CDR2 FYEKMQ come from the germline V gene (reference sequence). The length of the CDR3 is 15 residues. The CDR3 loop reads CASSPRTGWGYGYTF. The CDR3, as DNA: TGTGCCAGCAGCCCTCGGACAGGGTGGGGGTATGGCTACACCTTC.

V usage is TRBV11-2 and J usage is TRBJ2-1, with D hard to call. The CDR3 consists of 11 residues. Trimming cost V 3 bases and J 10 bases, with 7 bases left between them. CDR1 SGHAT and CDR2 FQNNGV come from the germline V gene. CDR3 coding DNA: TGTGCCAGCAGCTTTGACTCCGAGCAGTTCTTC. Amino acid sequence: CASSFDSEQFF. The full variable domain, in which reference TRBV11-2 and TRBJ2-1 provide the parts outside the CDR3, is EAGVAQSPRYKIIEKRQSVAFWCNPISGHATLYWYQQILGQGPKLLIQFQNNGVVDDSQLPKDRFSAERLKGVDSTLKIQPAKLEDSAVYLCASSFDSEQFFGPGTRLTVL.

V is TRBV6-5 and J is TRBJ2-5; 7 nucleotides align to TRBD1. Germline V lookup: CDR1 MNHEY, CDR2 SVGAGI. This CDR3 has 13 amino acids. The V and J ends lost 5 bases and 2 bases, in that order; junction bases with no gene match: 2. The CDR3 DNA is TGTGCCAGCAGTACAGGGGTACAAGAGACCCAGTACTTC. Protein: CASSTGVQETQYF.

V and J are TRBV24-1 and TRBJ2-3, with D possibly matching TRBD1 (5 bases). The CDR3 contains 14 residues. Deletions cut 7 bases from V and 2 bases from J, with 12 bases between. The germline CDR1 and CDR2 sequences are KGHDR and SFDVKD. CDR3 in amino acids: CATRPAGATDTQYF. In nucleotides, the CDR3 is TGTGCCACCAGACCTGCTGGGGCCACAGATACGCAGTATTTT.

The chain joins TRBV5-1 to TRBJ1-3; D not certain. Germline lookup yields CDR1 SGHRS and CDR2 YFSETQ. CDR3 length equals 17 residues. The V end lost 1 base, the J end lost 0 bases, and 14 bases lay between the germline ends. The CDR3 DNA reads TGCGCCAGCAGCTTGAGTCCAGCGAAGCACTCTGGAAACACCATATATTTT. Its protein product is CASSLSPAKHSGNTIYF.

J is TRBJ2-6 and V is TRBV18; D perhaps matches TRBD2 (7 bases). The CDR3 runs 19 residues. CDR1 and CDR2 from the germline V gene are KGHSH and LQKENI. Trimming left V 4 bases short and J 0 bases short, with 19 bases between. CDR3 sequence reads: CASSRLGRTDISGANVLTF. CDR3 sequence (DNA): TGTGCCAGCTCACGCCTCGGGAGGACAGACATCTCTGGGGCCAACGTCCTGACTTTC.

This rearrangement joins TRBV28 to TRBJ2-7; the D gene is possibly TRBD1 (6 bases). Trimming pared 5 bases from V and 4 bases from J, leaving 15 bases between. Germline CDR1 MDHEN, CDR2 SYDVKM. This CDR3 has 14 residues. This chain's CDR3 is CASSTPQGNYEQYF. In DNA form, the CDR3 reads TGTGCCAGCAGTACCCCACAGGGCAATTACGAGCAGTACTTC.

This rearrangement joins TRBV6-5 to TRBJ2-7; D unresolved. Trimming removed 5 bases from V and 0 bases from J, with 14 bases in between. CDR1 and CDR2 (germline): MNHEY, SVGAGI. The CDR3 covers 15 residues. The DNA for the CDR3 is TGTGCCAGCAGTCCATCTGTCGGGCCCTCCTACGAGCAGTACTTC. Translation gives CASSPSVGPSYEQYF.

The chain links TRBV29-1 to TRBJ2-3; possible D gene TRBD2, 7 bases. The V end lost 6 bases, the J end lost 0 bases, and 13 bases lay between the germline ends. Germline assignment: CDR1 SQVTM and CDR2 ANQGSEA. The CDR3 has 14 amino acids. The CDR3 DNA follows: TGCAGCGTGAGAGGGGGGGATAGCACAGATACGCAGTATTTT. Amino acid sequence: CSVRGGDSTDTQYF.

The J gene is TRBJ2-1, the V gene TRBV5-1, with D hard to call. Trimming stripped 7 bases from V and 0 bases from J, with 14 bases between. Per germline, CDR1 SGHRS and CDR2 YFSETQ. The CDR3 is 15 residues long. The CDR3 protein is CASQVAPSSYNEQFF. In DNA form, the CDR3 reads TGCGCCAGCCAAGTGGCGCCGAGCTCCTACAATGAGCAGTTCTTC.

The chain employs TRBV13 and TRBJ2-3; 7 bases line up with TRBD1. The CDR3 extends over 14 amino acids. Per germline, CDR1 PRHDT and CDR2 FYEKMQ (reference sequence). The V and J ends lost 3 bases and 9 bases, in that order; junction bases with no gene match: 9. The CDR3 protein is CASSFSTGAKTQYF. CDR3 DNA: TGTGCCAGCAGCTTCTCCACAGGGGCGAAAACGCAGTATTTT.

The J gene is TRBJ2-3, the V gene TRBV5-1, with 12 bases aligning to TRBD2. The CDR3 loop spans 17 amino acids. From germline, CDR1 is SGHRS and CDR2 YFSETQ. The trim removed 0 bases at V and 5 bases at J, leaving 7 bases unmatched. As DNA, the CDR3 is TGCGCCAGCAGCTTGGCCCCTAGCGGGGGGGCCGGAGATACGCAGTATTTT. Amino acids: CASSLAPSGGAGDTQYF.

This clone was counted once. This sequence joins TRBV19 and TRBJ2-1, with 9 bases matching TRBD2. Germline V gives CDR1 LNHDA, CDR2 SQIVND (reference sequence). V was pared by 4 bases and J by 4 bases, with 8 bases of the junction left unmatched. The CDR3 has 16 residues. Here the CDR3 DNA reads TGTGCCAGTAGTAAAATAAAGACTAGCGGATACAATGAGCAGTTCTTC. The encoded protein is CASSKIKTSGYNEQFF.

Only one count was recorded for this clone. This chain connects TRBV5-3 to TRBJ2-2, with 10 bases aligning to TRBD1. TRBV5-3 is labeled an ORF, and its function is uncertain. This CDR3 is 19 amino acids long. The J segment lost 2 bases and the V segment lost 3 bases, leaving 13 bases of the junction unmatched. The CDR3 loop is CARSSKNPGTGENTGELFF. The CDR3 DNA reads TGTGCCAGAAGCTCCAAGAATCCTGGGACAGGGGAAAACACCGGGGAGCTGTTTTTT.

Written as DNA, the CDR3 is TGTGCCTGGAGCGGACTACTCTGGAATGAGCAGTTCTTC. This sequence encodes CAWSGLLWNEQFF. The chain couples TRBV30 to TRBJ2-1; a weak D match, TRBD2 (6 bases). The V and J ends lost 3 bases and 7 bases respectively, with 13 bases between them. The CDR3 length is 13 residues. The V gene's germline CDR1 is GTSNPN and CDR2 SVGIG (reference sequence). Filled out from reference TRBV30 and TRBJ2-1, the complete variable domain reads SQTIHQWPATLVQPVGSPLSLECTVEGTSNPNLYWYRQAAGRGLQLLFYSVGIGQISSEVPQNLSASRPQDRQFILSSKKLLLSDSGFYLCAWSGLLWNEQFFGPGTRLTVL.

The V gene is TRBV6-1, the J gene TRBJ2-1; weak D call: TRBD1 (5 bases). Germline-derived CDR1 and CDR2 are MNHNS and SASEGT. This CDR3 comprises 13 residues. V gave up 3 bases and J gave up 5 bases, with 8 bases separating them. The CDR3 DNA sequence: TGTGCCAGCAGTGACAGGGCCCACAATGAGCAGTTCTTC. It is translated as CASSDRAHNEQFF.

The chain employs TRBV5-1 and TRBJ1-5, with a tentative D call TRBD1 (5 bases). The V and J ends lost 4 bases and 3 bases respectively, with 17 bases between them. Germline V gives CDR1 SGHRS, CDR2 YFSETQ. The CDR3 spans 16 residues. CDR3 sequence: CASSLSPGPLNQPQHF. CDR3 bases: TGCGCCAGCAGCCTGTCGCCGGGGCCCCTCAATCAGCCCCAGCATTTT.

The gene calls are TRBV5-1 and TRBJ1-1; D uncertain. This CDR3 region has 15 residues. The germline CDR1 and CDR2 sequences are SGHRS and YFSETQ. V was cut by 1 base and J by 0 bases, with 10 bases left in between. CDR3 sequence reads: CASSLSSIMNTEAFF. CDR3 in DNA: TGCGCCAGCAGCTTGAGTAGTATCATGAACACTGAAGCTTTCTTT.

This chain links TRBV10-3 with TRBJ2-4; 8 nucleotides line up with TRBD1. Per germline, CDR1 ENHRY and CDR2 SYGVKD. This CDR3 spans 11 amino acids. Trimming cost V 11 bases and J 8 bases; bases outside gene matches: 5. As DNA, the CDR3 is TGTGCCGTCGGACAGGGAGACATTCAGTACTTC. Translating gives CAVGQGDIQYF.

The V and J genes are TRBV6-6 and TRBJ2-1; the D call may be TRBD1 or TRBD2 (5 bases each). The V end lost 2 bases, the J end lost 4 bases, and 12 bases lay between the germline ends. This CDR3 is 15 amino acids long. CDR1 and CDR2 from the germline V gene are MNHNY and SVGAGI (reference sequence). The CDR3 DNA is TGTGCCAGCAGTTACGAGGGGAGTAGGTACAATGAGCAGTTCTTC. It encodes CASSYEGSRYNEQFF.

The chain employs TRBV5-4 and TRBJ2-4; 8 bases agree with TRBD1. CDR3 length: 15 amino acids. The V segment lost 0 bases and the J segment 9 bases; nucleotides outside the gene matches: 8. CDR1 is SGHNT and CDR2 is YYREEE in the germline V gene (reference sequence). The CDR3 DNA reads TGTGCCAGCAGCTTGGGGGACAGGCGAAGAGGCATTCAGTACTTC. It encodes CASSLGDRRRGIQYF.

This chain uses TRBV28 with TRBJ1-2; 7 bases line up with TRBD1. This CDR3 region has 15 residues. V trimming: 5 bases; J trimming: 0 bases; junction bases outside the gene matches: 6. The germline CDR1 and CDR2 sequences are MDHEN and SYDVKM. The chain's CDR3 is CASSPSTGTNYGYTF. CDR3 coding DNA: TGTGCCAGCAGTCCCTCGACAGGGACTAACTATGGCTACACCTTC.

The rearrangement uses TRBV28 and TRBJ2-1, with 9 positions matching TRBD1. Germline CDR1 MDHEN, CDR2 SYDVKM. The CDR3 loop spans 16 amino acids. Trimming cost V 4 bases and J 4 bases; bases outside gene matches: 8. CDR3 nucleotides: TGTGCCAGCAGTTCATCCGGGACAGGGTCGTACAATGAGCAGTTCTTC. Protein product: CASSSSGTGSYNEQFF.

The J gene is TRBJ2-2, the V gene TRBV27; D assignment may be TRBD1 or TRBD2 (5 bases each). V lost 4 bases and J lost 2, with 11 bases in between. CDR3 length: 15 residues. Germline CDR1 reads MNHEY; CDR2 reads SMNVEV (reference sequence). The CDR3 nucleotides are TGTGCCAGCAGTTCTTTTGGGGACAACACCGGGGAGCTGTTTTTT. Protein sequence: CASSSFGDNTGELFF.

The chain couples TRBV27 to TRBJ2-7, with TRBD2 matching 11 bases. V was clipped by 5 bases and J by 4 bases; unmatched bases: 10. The CDR3 has 16 amino acids. Germline lookup yields CDR1 MNHEY and CDR2 SMNVEV (reference sequence). The DNA for the CDR3 is TGTGCCAGCAGTACCGACCCGGGACTAGCGGATTACGAGCAGTACTTC. It codes for CASSTDPGLADYEQYF.

The rearrangement links TRBV4-1 to TRBJ2-3; 7 positions agree with TRBD2. Germline V gene sequence: CDR1 MGHRA, CDR2 YSYEKL. The J segment lost 6 bases and the V segment lost 1 base, leaving 10 bases of the junction unmatched. The CDR3 is 16 residues long. The CDR3 region is CASSQAARASGDTQYF. DNA for the CDR3: TGCGCCAGCAGCCAAGCGGCTAGGGCTAGCGGTGATACGCAGTATTTT.

The V and J genes are TRBV6-5 and TRBJ2-3, with 10 bases identical to TRBD2. The J segment lost 0 bases and the V segment lost 3 bases, leaving 3 bases of the junction unmatched. CDR1 and CDR2 from the germline V gene are MNHEY and SVGAGI. The CDR3 totals 16 residues. The CDR3 DNA sequence: TGTGCCAGCAGTTATACGACTAGCGGGAGCACAGATACGCAGTATTTT. Residues: CASSYTTSGSTDTQYF.